The entry below gives a single TCR beta chain sequence along with its context. The antigen it binds to is not known. No base quality values were provided; no much bigger clone lies one nucleotide off. These data come from a study of shared clonotypes between healthy human individuals (dated by TCRdb to about 2020). In terms of the full investigation: Three men and a couple of women, aged 18 to 49 years, made up the cohort. Per donor, three plates each were used for CD4 naive and CD4 memory, two for CD8 naive, and one for CD8 memory. To estimate repertoire size and how much clonotypes are shared between individuals, the study performed deep sequencing of blood TCR repertoires from a handful of healthy adults. Libraries were prepared and TCR repertoires were sequenced by different laboratories using diverse techniques, in order to increase sequencing depth and limit assay-specific biases. Each donor's leukapheresis produced roughly between about 0.9 and 9.5 billion PBMCs.

The donors were healthy, HIV-negative adults with no recently reported acute infections or vaccinations. Every donor was a Caucasian adult residing in Nashville, Tennessee, USA. CD4+ T cells were enriched by magnetic negative selection, after which naive cells were positively selected on CD45RA and the negative fraction was taken as the memory subset. Blood was collected by leukapheresis, and PBMCs were isolated by Ficoll-Histopaque density gradient centrifugation and then cryopreserved in liquid nitrogen vapor phase. Analytical flow cytometry was used to check the purity and quantity of every magnetically sorted T cell population. Genomic DNA was isolated from each sorted fraction and quantified by UV absorbance on a Nanodrop 2000c. What the work shows at the level of the full study, not this receptor alone: Pairwise subsampling led to the expectation that sequencing depth would affect the degree of clonotype sharing among donors. Incomplete sequencing was indicated by rarefaction of sorted-subset datasets, despite the large sequencing depth. Because the study included a small number of donors, the genetic and exposure-history diversity represented was limited. Sharing across several donors was observed for about 5% of naive CD4, less than 4% of naive CD8, about 2.5% of memory CD4, and less than 0.45% of memory CD8 clonotypes. Sampling was restricted to blood, and TCR repertoires in tissue are likely to differ from TCR repertoires in blood. Naive subsets generally had larger estimated clonotype richness than memory subsets did. Clonotypes shared by all four sorted-subset donors showed higher generation probabilities than non-shared clonotypes.

TCR CDR3 regions were amplified from genomic DNA by multiplex PCR using the deep immunoSEQ assay. Genomic DNA extracted from each cell subset was distributed evenly over all wells of several immunoSEQ 96-well plates, and each plate served as one replicate. For sorted subsets, each replicate PCR was loaded with about 200 ng genomic DNA, equivalent to approximately 33,000 T cell genomes. Purified libraries were quantified with a Qubit 3.0 fluorometer, sized on a Bioanalyzer 2100, and re-quantified with the KAPA Library Quantification kit. Each immunoSEQ 96-well plate was sequenced on its own single-read 150-cycle Illumina NextSeq 550 flow cell. On the authors' methods: The immunoSEQ output contained only junctional sequences without quality scores, so filtering could not match that applied to full-length reads. Sequences were annotated with PyIR, a Python wrapper for IgBLAST v1.9, and V/J genes and CDR3 were assigned using IMGT germline references. Reads were filtered out if the reads had weak V/J assignments (E-value above 1e-6), no CDR3, stop codons, out-of-frame junctions, or ambiguous translated residues. A V3J clonotype was defined by an identical inferred V gene, J gene, and CDR3 amino acid sequence. Percentage overlap between repertoires was computed as shared unique clonotypes divided by the size of the smaller repertoire. RTK rarefaction, the Chao1 estimator, and Recon v2.1 estimates of unobserved clonotypes were used to assess repertoire richness. Generation probabilities were computed with OLGA for all TCRbeta clonotypes obtained by the gDNA method from several donors. TCRdb provides this immuneACCESS table in a form limited to in-frame rearrangements. Some clones are lacking; in checked studies, under half of them reflect an unresolved V gene, and why the rest are absent is not known. D and trimming were read from the DNA, whereas the V and J calls and clone size are those reported in that table. This sample is represented by 1.4 million or so clones; approximately 98.5% of them were singletons. The top ten constitute over 0.3% of the sample.

The germline V gene encodes CDR1 MDHEN and CDR2 SYDVKM. The V end loses 6 bases and the J end loses 0 bases, and a stretch of 10 bases separates them. Taken from cysteine to phenylalanine, the CDR3 has 14 residues. CDR3 DNA only is kept here, 42 bases in frame from base 1. Rearrangement joined TRBV28 to TRBJ2-3, with an unclear D gene assignment. The specimen sequenced was naive CD4+ T cells sorted from blood. Interpreted using the paper, the cell subset or site label stands for: CD45RA+ positively selected. The receptor was derived from a man younger than 40 in good health. The CDR3 region: CASRPSGSTDTQYF. The nucleotide sequence reads TGTGCCAGCAGGCCAAGTGGTAGCACAGATACGCAGTATTTT.